This T cell receptor (beta chain) derives from a study of cytomegalovirus exposure and HLA in healthy donors. Study-level findings and limits: The study had only CMV serostatus as immune exposure information.

The V end was cut by 4 bases, the J end by 7 bases, with 15 bases between. CDR3 length: 14 residues. Per germline, CDR1 SGHRS and CDR2 YFSETQ. Worth noting for this clone: The antigen remains undetermined.

The PCR was carried out with 60 Vbeta primers and 13 Jbeta primers. Measured with immunoSEQ multiplex PCR; TCRdb has only the in-frame clones, and not every one. The data show 140,000 to 150,000 clones, with roughly 80% seen just once and roughly 2.9% held by the top ten. V is TRBV5-1 and J is TRBJ2-1; D perhaps matches TRBD2 (6 bases). This receptor was identified in a woman aged 25-40 years in good health and CMV-seronegative. What was sequenced was PBMCs. In DNA form, the CDR3 reads TGCGCCAGCAGCCCCCAGACTAGGCGGAATGAGCAGTTCTTC. Translating it yields CASSPQTRRNEQFF.